One sample yielded the 6 T cell receptor beta chains listed below, sequenced in a study of cytotoxic CD8 clonotypes in ibrutinib-treated CLL (dated by TCRdb to the early 2020s). Library construction relied on the immunoSEQ multiplex PCR assay. Sourced from immuneACCESS, this table was stored by TCRdb with only in-frame sequences that have V and J called. A share of the clones is absent; for the studies checked, an unresolved V gene accounts for under half, and the remainder has no known explanation. This sample lists around 300,000 clones; more than 65% were detected once. About 6.7% of the sample is held by the ten biggest clonotypes. Material: PBMCs, obtained before ibrutinib treatment. The receptors stem from a human donor with chronic lymphocytic leukemia.

This chain uses TRBV7-2 with TRBJ1-2, with D uncertain. This CDR3 spans 15 amino acids. V was trimmed by 3 bases and J by 5 bases, leaving 16 bases between them. The V gene's germline CDR1 is SGHTA and CDR2 FQGNSA. CDR3 coding DNA: TGTGCCAGCAGCTTGGCCCCCAACCTCCTATATGGCTACACCTTC. Amino acid sequence: CASSLAPNLLYGYTF.

This clone came up once. V usage is TRBV30 and J usage is TRBJ2-4; possible D gene TRBD2, 5 bases. In germline, CDR1 is GTSNPN, CDR2 SVGIG (reference sequence). Trimming stripped 0 bases from V and 7 bases from J, with 16 bases between. There are 15 residues in the CDR3. The CDR3 DNA reads TGTGCCTGGAGTGTAGTTCTTCCGGGGAGTAACATTCAGTACTTC. Translating it yields CAWSVVLPGSNIQYF. Full variable domain (rest looked up from reference TRBV30 and TRBJ2-4): SQTIHQWPATLVQPVGSPLSLECTVEGTSNPNLYWYRQAAGRGLQLLFYSVGIGQISSEVPQNLSASRPQDRQFILSSKKLLLSDSGFYLCAWSVVLPGSNIQYFGAGTRLSVL.

This clone was counted between two and nine times. The chain carries TRBV27 and TRBJ1-2, with a tentative D call TRBD1 (5 bases). The germline V and J ends were trimmed by 8 bases and 4 bases, with 14 bases remaining between them. In germline, CDR1 is MNHEY, CDR2 SMNVEV (reference sequence). The CDR3 is 13 amino acids. The CDR3 region has the DNA TGTGCCAGCCGTCCCGCGGGGCTCTATGGCTACACCTTC. Residues: CASRPAGLYGYTF.

This chain uses TRBV27 with TRBJ1-2, with 9 nucleotides matching TRBD1. Unmatched junction bases numbered 13, after V lost 3 bases and J lost 2 bases. The CDR3 has 18 residues. Germline CDR1 and CDR2: MNHEY and SMNVEV (reference sequence). CDR3 sequence reads: CASSFQRDRVWRNYGYTF. The CDR3 nucleotides read TGTGCCAGCAGTTTCCAAAGGGACAGGGTTTGGCGAAACTATGGCTACACCTTC.

The chain is built from TRBV7-9 and TRBJ2-1, with 14 bases lining up with TRBD2. This CDR3 comprises 14 residues. The germline V gene encodes CDR1 SEHNR and CDR2 FQNEAQ (reference sequence). J lost 14 bases, V lost 1 base, and 4 bases had no gene match. For the CDR3, the DNA is TGTGCCAGCAGCTTAGGGGGACTAGCGGGAGTTAAGTTCTTC. This sequence encodes CASSLGGLAGVKFF.

The chain recombines TRBV5-1 with TRBJ2-7; D gene unclear. Trimming took off 4 bases at V and 1 base at J, with 12 bases between the two ends. From germline, CDR1 is SGHRS and CDR2 YFSETQ. This CDR3 has 14 amino acids. The CDR3 region has the DNA TGCGCCAGCAGCCTGGAACACCCTTCCTACGAGCAGTACTTC. This codes for CASSLEHPSYEQYF.